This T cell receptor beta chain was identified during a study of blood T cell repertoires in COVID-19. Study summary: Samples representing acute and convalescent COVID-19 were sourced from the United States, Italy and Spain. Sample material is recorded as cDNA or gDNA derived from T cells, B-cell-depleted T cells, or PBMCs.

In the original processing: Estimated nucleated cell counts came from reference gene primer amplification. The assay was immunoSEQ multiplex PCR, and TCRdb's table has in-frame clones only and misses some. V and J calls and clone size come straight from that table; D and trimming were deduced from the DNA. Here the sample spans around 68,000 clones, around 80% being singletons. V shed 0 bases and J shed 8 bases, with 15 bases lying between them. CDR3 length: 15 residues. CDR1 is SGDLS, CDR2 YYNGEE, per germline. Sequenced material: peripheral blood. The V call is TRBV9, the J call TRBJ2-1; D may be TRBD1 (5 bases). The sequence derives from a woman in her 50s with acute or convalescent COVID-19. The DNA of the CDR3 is TGTGCCAGCAGCGTAGAGGGGCCCACGGGCGATGAGCAGTTCTTC. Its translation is CASSVEGPTGDEQFF.